This is a list of T cell receptor beta chains from one sample in a study of CD8+CD57+ T cells in acquired aplastic anemia. Via MiXCR, TCRdb re-called the reads, giving one row per CDR3 protein. Among 35,000 to 50,000 distinct CDR3 sequences listed, roughly two thirds were seen once. The sequenced sample was sorted CD4+, CD8+, or CD8+CD57+ T cells (not recorded which) from PBMCs. These receptors were collected from a human donor in good health, serving as a control. The conserved cysteine and the conserved F or W are not part of the CDR3 here. Each record gives: J gene, V gene, CDR3 protein.

j_call: TRBJ1-2
v_call: TRBV10-3
cdr3_aa: AIRGVLDRAGNYGYT

j_call: TRBJ2-1
v_call: TRBV7-3
cdr3_aa: ASSSRGGTYNEQF

j_call: TRBJ2-5
v_call: TRBV7-2
cdr3_aa: ASSLSRGRGETQY

j_call: TRBJ2-2
v_call: TRBV12-3/TRBV12-4
cdr3_aa: ASSFKASGELF

j_call: TRBJ1-2
v_call: TRBV10-3
cdr3_aa: AISAGTGNYGYS

j_call: TRBJ1-1
v_call: TRBV9
cdr3_aa: ASSQGNTEAF

j_call: TRBJ2-7
v_call: TRBV7-2
cdr3_aa: ASSEGRVEQY

j_call: TRBJ1-2
v_call: TRBV19
cdr3_aa: ASSMEGIQGYGYT

j_call: TRBJ1-1
v_call: TRBV29-1
cdr3_aa: SDQGAGNTEAF

j_call: TRBJ2-3
v_call: TRBV7-3
cdr3_aa: ASSSAPDTQY

j_call: TRBJ2-7
v_call: TRBV20-1
cdr3_aa: SASGPSVSYEQY

j_call: TRBJ1-2
v_call: TRBV11-1
cdr3_aa: ASSLAQGASPGGYT

j_call: TRBJ1-4
v_call: TRBV3-1
cdr3_aa: ASSQEASEKLF

j_call: TRBJ2-5
v_call: TRBV7-9
cdr3_aa: ASSRDRDQETQY

j_call: TRBJ2-1
v_call: TRBV18
cdr3_aa: ASSPPAGQESYNEQF

j_call: TRBJ2-7
v_call: TRBV10-3
cdr3_aa: ASQEGVEQY

j_call: TRBJ1-1
v_call: TRBV2
cdr3_aa: ASKSDGLNTEAF

j_call: TRBJ2-2
v_call: TRBV7-6
cdr3_aa: ASSFRGQGVDGELF

j_call: TRBJ1-1
v_call: TRBV24-1
cdr3_aa: ATSEAVNTEAF

j_call: TRBJ2-1
v_call: TRBV19
cdr3_aa: ASSIGQGPSYNEQF

j_call: TRBJ2-3
v_call: TRBV7-6
cdr3_aa: ASSLSSGGAVAYTQY

j_call: TRBJ2-5
v_call: TRBV10-3
cdr3_aa: AISPGGAESETQY

j_call: TRBJ2-7
v_call: TRBV9
cdr3_aa: ASSIGQTAYEQY

j_call: TRBJ2-7
v_call: TRBV2
cdr3_aa: ASSSTGGGEQY

j_call: TRBJ2-1
v_call: TRBV19
cdr3_aa: ASSTRDASNEQF